Each of the 21 T cell receptor beta chains below was sequenced from the same sample in a study of T cell responses to AZD1222 COVID-19 vaccine. The data were produced by immunoSEQ multiplex PCR, yet TCRdb's version contains in-frame clones alone and is incomplete. Of 100,000 or so clones in the sample, approximately 84% were seen once. The specimen comprised peripheral blood, sampled on day 0 of AZD1222 vaccination. The receptors shown here come from an adult in good health.

The chain carries TRBV27 and TRBJ2-2; no clear D. The CDR3 is 17 residues long. In germline, CDR1 is MNHEY, CDR2 SMNVEV (reference sequence). Trimming cost V 7 bases and J 0 bases, with 18 bases left between them. The CDR3 spells CASMYSPDEPNTGELFF. The CDR3, as DNA: TGTGCCAGCATGTACAGTCCTGACGAGCCGAACACCGGGGAGCTGTTTTTT.

V and J are TRBV19 and TRBJ2-7, with 14 bases lining up with TRBD2. The length of the CDR3 is 15 residues. CDR1 is LNHDA and CDR2 is SQIVND in the germline V gene (reference sequence). Unmatched junction bases numbered 8, after V lost 6 bases and J lost 7 bases. CDR3 region: CASSYGTSGREEQYF. CDR3 nucleotide sequence: TGTGCCAGTAGCTATGGGACTAGCGGGAGAGAAGAGCAGTACTTC.

V usage is TRBV20-1 and J usage is TRBJ2-1; 9 bases align to TRBD2. V gave up 3 bases and J gave up 7 bases; unmatched junction bases: 10. Germline values: CDR1 DFQATT, CDR2 SNEGSKA (reference sequence). This CDR3 comprises 15 residues. The CDR3 sequence: CSASRLAGLWNEQFF. In DNA, the CDR3 is TGCAGTGCTAGTCGCCTAGCGGGGTTGTGGAATGAGCAGTTCTTC.

This chain links TRBV6-1 with TRBJ1-4; D ambiguous. The CDR3 extends over 15 amino acids. Germline V gives CDR1 MNHNS, CDR2 SASEGT. Deletions cut 1 base from V and 9 bases from J, with 15 bases between. The CDR3 loop is CASSEGGMEGKKLFF. The CDR3 DNA follows: TGTGCCAGCAGTGAAGGGGGTATGGAAGGAAAAAAACTGTTTTTT.

The J gene is TRBJ2-7, the V gene TRBV16; a weak D match, TRBD1 (6 bases). Germline assignment: CDR1 KGHSY and CDR2 FQNENV. The V end was cut by 3 bases, the J end by 9 bases, with 12 bases between. There are 12 residues in the CDR3. The CDR3 is CASSQGHLRQYF. For the CDR3, the DNA is TGTGCCAGCAGCCAGGGACATCTTAGGCAGTACTTC.

The chain links TRBV19 to TRBJ1-1, with D unclear. The CDR3 is made up of 13 amino acids. V gave up 10 bases and J gave up 1 base, with 13 bases separating them. Germline values: CDR1 LNHDA, CDR2 SQIVND (reference sequence). CDR3 DNA: TGTGCCACCAAAACGTGGGAGAACACTGAAGCTTTCTTT. It yields the protein CATKTWENTEAFF. Full variable domain (rest looked up from reference TRBV19 and TRBJ1-1): DGGITQSPKYLFRKEGQNVTLSCEQNLNHDAMYWYRQDPGQGLRLIYYSQIVNDFQKGDIAEGYSVSREKKESFPLTVTSAQKNPTAFYLCATKTWENTEAFFGQGTRLTVV.

This rearrangement joins TRBV11-2 to TRBJ2-7; the D gene is possibly TRBD1 (6 bases). Germline-derived CDR1 and CDR2 are SGHAT and FQNNGV. Trimming took 2 bases from V and 5 from J, leaving 13 bases between them. This CDR3 spans 14 amino acids. This chain's CDR3 is CASSLTGTTDEQYF. CDR3 DNA sequence: TGTGCCAGCAGCTTAACCGGGACAACCGACGAGCAGTACTTC.

As DNA, the CDR3 is TGTGCCTGTTCGACAGTTCCGAATATGAACACTGAAGCTTTCTTT. Encoded protein: CACSTVPNMNTEAFF. The chain couples TRBV30 to TRBJ1-1; D may be TRBD1 (5 bases). Looked up from germline, CDR1 is GTSNPN and CDR2 is SVGIG (reference sequence). Trimming removed 6 bases from V and 0 bases from J, with 17 bases in between. There are 15 residues in the CDR3. Looking up the rest from reference TRBV30 and TRBJ1-1 gives the full variable domain: SQTIHQWPATLVQPVGSPLSLECTVEGTSNPNLYWYRQAAGRGLQLLFYSVGIGQISSEVPQNLSASRPQDRQFILSSKKLLLSDSGFYLCACSTVPNMNTEAFFGQGTRLTVV.

The chain couples TRBV5-5 to TRBJ1-1; D might be TRBD1 (5 bases). V was clipped by 1 base and J by 4 bases, with 29 bases between them. The CDR3 totals 20 residues. Germline V gives CDR1 SGHKS, CDR2 YYEKEE (reference sequence). The CDR3 reads CASSLSIEYGAPSPGTEAFF. In DNA form, the CDR3 reads TGTGCCAGCAGCTTGAGTATTGAGTACGGGGCCCCGTCCCCTGGCACTGAAGCTTTCTTT.

The genes are TRBV5-5 and TRBJ1-3; no definite D call. The CDR3 loop spans 17 amino acids. Trimming took off 1 base at V and 9 bases at J, with 23 bases between the two ends. Germline CDR1 is SGHKS and CDR2 is YYEKEE (reference sequence). The CDR3 is CASSLLSLSQLASTIYF. The DNA of the CDR3 is TGTGCCAGCAGCTTGCTTAGCTTATCCCAATTGGCGAGCACCATATATTTT.

V gene TRBV6-5 combines with J gene TRBJ1-1; TRBD1 matches at 7 bases. J was trimmed by 4 bases and V by 1 base; bases with no gene match: 3. The CDR3 consists of 14 residues. Germline lookup yields CDR1 MNHEY and CDR2 SVGAGI. CDR3 sequence: CASSYLAGGTEAFF. Written as DNA, the CDR3 is TGTGCCAGCAGTTACTTAGCAGGGGGCACTGAAGCTTTCTTT.

This chain uses TRBV2 with TRBJ2-2; TRBD2 matches 11 bases. The CDR3 has 16 residues. V trimming: 5 bases; J trimming: 1 base; junction bases outside the gene matches: 3. Germline V gene lookup returns CDR1 SNHLY and CDR2 FYNNEI. DNA for the CDR3: TGTGCCAGCAGTCTCACTAGCGGGAGGAACACCGGGGAGCTGTTTTTT. Amino acid sequence: CASSLTSGRNTGELFF.

The chain carries TRBV24-1 and TRBJ1-4, with D uncertain. Deletions cut 0 bases from V and 0 bases from J, with 13 bases between. Germline loops: CDR1 KGHDR, CDR2 SFDVKD. The CDR3 consists of 18 residues. This CDR3 is CATSDLRVGGATNEKLFF. In nucleotides, the CDR3 is TGTGCCACCAGTGATTTGCGCGTCGGAGGAGCAACTAATGAAAAACTGTTTTTT.

The J gene is TRBJ1-2, the V gene TRBV6-5; 7 bases fit TRBD1. Germline V CDR1 and CDR2: MNHEY, SVGAGI. The CDR3 loop spans 15 amino acids. V trimming: 1 base; J trimming: 3 bases; junction bases outside the gene matches: 5. The CDR3: CASSYLNRGHYGYTF. The CDR3 DNA reads as TGTGCCAGCAGTTACTTGAACAGGGGTCACTATGGCTACACCTTC.

J is TRBJ2-5 and V is TRBV5-1; D is perhaps TRBD2 (5 bases). This CDR3 is 16 amino acids long. Between the trimmed V and J ends, which lost 0 bases and 2 bases, there was a span of 14 bases. Germline loops: CDR1 SGHRS, CDR2 YFSETQ. This CDR3 reads CASSLGSGSEQETQYF. For the CDR3, the DNA is TGCGCCAGCAGCTTGGGCTCGGGTAGCGAGCAAGAGACCCAGTACTTC. Combining the CDR3 with reference TRBV5-1 and TRBJ2-5 gives the whole variable domain KAGVTQTPRYLIKTRGQQVTLSCSPISGHRSVSWYQQTPGQGLQFLFEYFSETQRNKGNFPGRFSGRQFSNSRSEMNVSTLELGDSALYLCASSLGSGSEQETQYFGPGTRLLVL.

This sequence joins TRBV3-1 (or the pseudogene TRBV3-2) and TRBJ1-1, with no clear D. In germline, CDR1 is LGHDT, CDR2 YNNKEL (reference sequence). Trimming pared 4 bases from V and 6 bases from J, leaving 18 bases between. The CDR3 runs to 15 residues. The CDR3 DNA reads as TGTGCCAGCAGCCCTGTAAGGGTGTTCAGCGCTGAAGCTTTCTTT. Its translation is CASSPVRVFSAEAFF.

The chain couples TRBV30 to TRBJ1-2, with D possibly TRBD1 on 6 matching bases. Looked up from germline, CDR1 is GTSNPN and CDR2 is SVGIG (reference sequence). Trimming pared 4 bases from V and 7 bases from J, leaving 16 bases between. The CDR3 extends over 13 amino acids. The CDR3 nucleotides read TGTGCCTGGACCCCGGGGCAGGGGTTTGGCTACACCTTC. Protein sequence: CAWTPGQGFGYTF.

The chain links TRBV9 to TRBJ2-1, with D possibly being TRBD1 (7 bases). There are 13 residues in the CDR3. Germline V gene lookup returns CDR1 SGDLS and CDR2 YYNGEE. The ends were cut back, 2 bases at V and 6 bases at J, with 9 bases in the middle. The CDR3 DNA is TGTGCCAGCAGCGTCCAGGGGGGCAATGAGCAGTTCTTC. Translating it yields CASSVQGGNEQFF.

The V call is TRBV28, the J call TRBJ2-2; D might be TRBD2 (7 bases). Between the trimmed V and J ends, which lost 7 bases and 4 bases, there was a span of 13 bases. CDR3 length: 14 amino acids. The V gene's germline CDR1 is MDHEN and CDR2 SYDVKM. CDR3: CASTPGGPTGELFF. The CDR3 DNA reads as TGTGCCAGCACCCCGGGGGGCCCCACCGGGGAGCTGTTTTTT. The complete variable domain, with remaining parts taken from reference TRBV28 and TRBJ2-2, reads DVKVTQSSRYLVKRTGEKVFLECVQDMDHENMFWYRQDPGLGLRLIYFSYDVKMKEKGDIPEGYSVSREKKERFSLILESASTNQTSMYLCASTPGGPTGELFFGEGSRLTVL.

This clone was counted only a few times. V is TRBV10-3 and J is TRBJ2-1, with unresolved D. There are 11 residues in the CDR3. V was pared by 6 bases and J by 5 bases, with 5 bases between. Germline V CDR1 and CDR2: ENHRY, SYGVKD. This CDR3 is CAIRANNEQFF. CDR3 nucleotides: TGTGCCATCAGGGCCAACAATGAGCAGTTCTTC.

The chain links TRBV18 to TRBJ2-7, with 9 nucleotides matching TRBD1. CDR3 length: 16 residues. The junction had 12 bases not matched to a gene; V was cut back by 6 bases and J by 3 bases. Germline CDR1 reads KGHSH; CDR2 reads LQKENI. Here the CDR3 DNA reads TGTGCCAGCTCGCCCCCCGGGACAGGGCCCGGCTACGAGCAGTACTTC. Translating it yields CASSPPGTGPGYEQYF.